These 5 T cell receptor beta chains originate from one sample sequenced in a study of T-cell memory formation after mild COVID-19. TCRdb reprocessed the 5' RACE reads via MiXCR and lists one record per CDR3 protein. Of about 250,000 distinct CDR3 sequences in the sample, 16% were seen once. Sequenced: PBMCs or a T cell subset sorted from them (not recorded which). These receptor sequences come from a man aged 18-30 years who had mild COVID-19 (a few samples of this study predate the infection). Cell type and time point are not known.

This clonotype occurred many times. The chain has TRBV29-1 and TRBJ1-1, with 7 bases that match TRBD1. Unmatched junction bases numbered 8, after V lost 6 bases and J lost 4 bases. Germline values: CDR1 SQVTM, CDR2 ANQGSEA. The CDR3 consists of 13 residues. The CDR3 DNA is TGCAGCGTCGCTGGACAGGAAAGCACTGAAGCTTTCTTT. Its translation: CSVAGQESTEAFF.

The chain employs TRBV25-1 and TRBJ2-7; a possible D gene is TRBD2 (6 bases). V lost 5 bases to trimming and J lost 10 bases, with 15 bases between them. Looked up from germline, CDR1 is MGHDK and CDR2 is SYGVNS. This CDR3 comprises 12 residues. CDR3 in amino acids: CASSPDSGLQYF. The CDR3 DNA sequence: TGTGCCAGCAGTCCCGACTCGGGACTCCAGTACTTC.

The chain couples TRBV12-3 or TRBV12-4 to TRBJ1-1; 7 nucleotides align to TRBD1. V shed 6 bases and J 8 bases; nucleotides not matched to a gene: 3. CDR3 length: 11 amino acids. This chain's CDR3 is CASRQGTEAFF. In DNA, the CDR3 is TGTGCCAGCAGACAGGGGACAGAAGCTTTCTTT.

V usage is TRBV20-1 and J usage is TRBJ1-6; D is undetermined. Per germline, CDR1 DFQATT and CDR2 SNEGSKA (reference sequence). The CDR3 extends over 18 amino acids. V was shortened by 2 bases and J by 8 bases, with 25 bases between the two germline ends. The CDR3 nucleotides are TGCAGTGCTAGATCGGTTGCGGGGTCACCTCCGGCGGATTCACCCCTCCACTTT. Amino acid sequence: CSARSVAGSPPADSPLHF.

The V gene is TRBV20-1, the J gene TRBJ1-4; the D gene is possibly TRBD1 (5 bases). Trimming cost V 3 bases and J 0 bases, with 14 bases left between them. Germline V gene lookup returns CDR1 DFQATT and CDR2 SNEGSKA (reference sequence). This CDR3 is built from 16 residues. The CDR3 bases are TGCAGTGCTAGCGCAGGGAGAGGGGCAACTAATGAAAAACTGTTTTTT. It yields the protein CSASAGRGATNEKLFF.